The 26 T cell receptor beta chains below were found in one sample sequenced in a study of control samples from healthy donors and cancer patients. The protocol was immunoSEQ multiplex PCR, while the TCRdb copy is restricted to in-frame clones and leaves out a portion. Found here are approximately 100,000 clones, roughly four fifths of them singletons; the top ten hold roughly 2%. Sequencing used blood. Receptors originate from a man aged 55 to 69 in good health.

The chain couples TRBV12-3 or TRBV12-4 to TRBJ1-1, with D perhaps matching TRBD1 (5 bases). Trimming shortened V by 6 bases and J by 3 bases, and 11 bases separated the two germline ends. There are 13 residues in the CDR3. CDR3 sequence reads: CASRITGYTEAFF. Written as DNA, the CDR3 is TGTGCCAGCAGGATAACAGGTTACACTGAAGCTTTCTTT.

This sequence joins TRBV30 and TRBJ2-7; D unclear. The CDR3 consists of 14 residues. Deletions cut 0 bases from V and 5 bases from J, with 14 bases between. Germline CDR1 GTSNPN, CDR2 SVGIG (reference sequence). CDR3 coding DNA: TGTGCCTGGAGTGTAAAGAGAGGATTCCACGAGCAGTACTTC. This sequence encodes CAWSVKRGFHEQYF.

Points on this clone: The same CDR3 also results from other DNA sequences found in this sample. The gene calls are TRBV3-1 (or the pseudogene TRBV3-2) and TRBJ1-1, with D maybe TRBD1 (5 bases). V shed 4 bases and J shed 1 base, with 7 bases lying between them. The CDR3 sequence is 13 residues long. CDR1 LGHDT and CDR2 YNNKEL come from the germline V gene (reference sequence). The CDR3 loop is CASSPGPNTEAFF. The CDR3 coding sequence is TGTGCCAGCAGCCCGGGACCGAACACTGAAGCTTTCTTT.

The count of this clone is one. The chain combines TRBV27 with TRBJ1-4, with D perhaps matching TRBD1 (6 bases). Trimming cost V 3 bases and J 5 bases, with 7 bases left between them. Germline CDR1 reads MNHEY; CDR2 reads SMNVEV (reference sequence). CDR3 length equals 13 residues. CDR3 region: CASSFRGNEKLFF. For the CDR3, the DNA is TGTGCCAGCAGTTTCAGGGGCAATGAAAAACTGTTTTTT.

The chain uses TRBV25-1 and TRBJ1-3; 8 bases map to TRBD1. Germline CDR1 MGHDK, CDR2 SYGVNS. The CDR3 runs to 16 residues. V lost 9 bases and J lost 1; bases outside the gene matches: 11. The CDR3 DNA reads TGTGCCAGTCCATCCTCGGACAGGGCGTCTGGAAACACCATATATTTT. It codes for CASPSSDRASGNTIYF. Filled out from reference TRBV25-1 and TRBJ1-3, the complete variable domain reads EADIYQTPRYLVIGTGKKITLECSQTMGHDKMYWYQQDPGMELHLIHYSYGVNSTEKGDLSSESTVSRIRTEHFPLTLESARPSHTSQYLCASPSSDRASGNTIYFGEGSWLTVV.

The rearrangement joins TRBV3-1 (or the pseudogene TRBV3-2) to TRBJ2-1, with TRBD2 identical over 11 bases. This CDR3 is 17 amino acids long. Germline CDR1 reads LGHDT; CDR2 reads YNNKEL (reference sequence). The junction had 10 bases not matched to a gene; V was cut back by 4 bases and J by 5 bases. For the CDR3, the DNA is TGTGCCAGCAGCCCCATCCGATGGGGACTAGCGGACAATGAGCAGTTCTTC. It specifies CASSPIRWGLADNEQFF.

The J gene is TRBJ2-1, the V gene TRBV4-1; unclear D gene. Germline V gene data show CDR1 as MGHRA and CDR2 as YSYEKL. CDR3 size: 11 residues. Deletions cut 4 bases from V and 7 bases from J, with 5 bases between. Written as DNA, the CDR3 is TGCGCCAGCAGCCGTAGAAATGAGCAGTTCTTC. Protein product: CASSRRNEQFF.

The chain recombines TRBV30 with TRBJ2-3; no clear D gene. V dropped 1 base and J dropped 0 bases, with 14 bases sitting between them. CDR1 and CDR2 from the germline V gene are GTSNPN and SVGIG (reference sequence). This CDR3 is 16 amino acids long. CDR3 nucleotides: TGTGCCTGGAGTGCGAAGGACGCGACTAGCACAGATACGCAGTATTTT. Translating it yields CAWSAKDATSTDTQYF.

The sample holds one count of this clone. DNA for the CDR3: TGTGCCAGCAGCCCGGGACACCAAGAAGATAACTATGGCTACACCTTC. This encodes CASSPGHQEDNYGYTF. The genes are TRBV21-1 and TRBJ1-2; TRBD1 is the table's D call, not checked against the DNA. TRBV21-1 is annotated as a pseudogene. CDR3 length: 16 amino acids.

The CDR3, as DNA: TGCGCCAGCAGCTTGGCGGGCGCCCACGAGCAGTACTTC. Amino acids: CASSLAGAHEQYF. The chain is built from TRBV5-1 and TRBJ2-7; no clear D. Germline CDR1 SGHRS, CDR2 YFSETQ. The CDR3 sequence is 13 residues long. Trimming stripped 0 bases from V and 5 bases from J, with 9 bases between.

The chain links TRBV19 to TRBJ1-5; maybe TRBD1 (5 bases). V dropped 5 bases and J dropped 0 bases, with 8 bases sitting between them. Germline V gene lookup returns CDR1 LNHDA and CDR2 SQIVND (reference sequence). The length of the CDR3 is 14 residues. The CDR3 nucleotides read TGTGCCAGTAGTTTGGACAATAGCAATCAGCCCCAGCATTTT. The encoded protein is CASSLDNSNQPQHF.

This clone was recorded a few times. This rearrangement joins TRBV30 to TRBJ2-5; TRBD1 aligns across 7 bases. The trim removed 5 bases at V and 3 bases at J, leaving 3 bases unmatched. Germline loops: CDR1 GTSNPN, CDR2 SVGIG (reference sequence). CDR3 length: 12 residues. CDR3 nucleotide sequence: TGTGCCTGGGACAGGGTCGAAGAGACCCAGTACTTC. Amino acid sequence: CAWDRVEETQYF.

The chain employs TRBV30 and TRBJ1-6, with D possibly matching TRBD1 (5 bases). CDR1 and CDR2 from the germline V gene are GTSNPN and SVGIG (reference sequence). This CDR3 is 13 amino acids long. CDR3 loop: CAQSQERGSPLHF. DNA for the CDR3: TGTGCTCAATCACAGGAGAGGGGTTCACCCCTCCACTTT.

The CDR3 is CASTLGTGGIHYGYTF. In nucleotides, the CDR3 is TGTGCCAGCACCTTAGGGACAGGGGGAATCCACTATGGCTACACCTTC. The chain employs TRBV28 and TRBJ1-2, with 11 bases identical to TRBD1. Looked up from germline, CDR1 is MDHEN and CDR2 is SYDVKM. There are 16 residues in the CDR3. V dropped 7 bases and J dropped 3; count of bases not matched to a gene: 10.

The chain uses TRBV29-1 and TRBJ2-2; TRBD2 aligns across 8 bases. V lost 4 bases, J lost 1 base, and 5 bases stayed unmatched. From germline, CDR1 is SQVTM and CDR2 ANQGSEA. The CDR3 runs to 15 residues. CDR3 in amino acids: CSVVLAALNTGELFF. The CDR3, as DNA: TGCAGCGTTGTACTAGCGGCCCTGAACACCGGGGAGCTGTTTTTT.

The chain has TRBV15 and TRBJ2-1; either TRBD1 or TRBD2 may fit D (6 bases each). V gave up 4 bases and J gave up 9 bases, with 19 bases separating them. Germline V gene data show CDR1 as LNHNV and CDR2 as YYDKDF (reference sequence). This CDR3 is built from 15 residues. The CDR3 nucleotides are TGTGCCACCAGCATACCGGCCGCGGGACATTCTGAGCAGTTCTTC. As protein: CATSIPAAGHSEQFF.

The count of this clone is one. CDR3 bases: TGTGCCAGCAGCTCCCTAAAATTTGCGGAGACCCAGTACTTC. It encodes CASSSLKFAETQYF. The chain joins TRBV11-2 to TRBJ2-5; D is ambiguous. Germline V gene data show CDR1 as SGHAT and CDR2 as FQNNGV. Trimming shortened V by 4 bases and J by 5 bases, and 14 bases separated the two germline ends. The CDR3 spans 14 residues. Drawing the rest from reference TRBV11-2 and TRBJ2-5, the complete variable domain is EAGVAQSPRYKIIEKRQSVAFWCNPISGHATLYWYQQILGQGPKLLIQFQNNGVVDDSQLPKDRFSAERLKGVDSTLKIQPAKLEDSAVYLCASSSLKFAETQYFGPGTRLLVL.

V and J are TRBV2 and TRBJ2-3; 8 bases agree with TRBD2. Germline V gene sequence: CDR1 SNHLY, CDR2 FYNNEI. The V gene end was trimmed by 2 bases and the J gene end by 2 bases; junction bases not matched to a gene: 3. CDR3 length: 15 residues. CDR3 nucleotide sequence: TGTGCCAGCAGTGAACGGGGGGGCTCCACAGATACGCAGTATTTT. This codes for CASSERGGSTDTQYF.

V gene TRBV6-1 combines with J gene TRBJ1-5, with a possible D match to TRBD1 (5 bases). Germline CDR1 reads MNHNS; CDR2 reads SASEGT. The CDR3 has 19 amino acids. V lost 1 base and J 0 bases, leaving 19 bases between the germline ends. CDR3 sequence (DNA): TGTGCCAGCAGTGAAGGGCGGGTGCGCAGGGTCACTAGCAATCAGCCCCAGCATTTT. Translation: CASSEGRVRRVTSNQPQHF.

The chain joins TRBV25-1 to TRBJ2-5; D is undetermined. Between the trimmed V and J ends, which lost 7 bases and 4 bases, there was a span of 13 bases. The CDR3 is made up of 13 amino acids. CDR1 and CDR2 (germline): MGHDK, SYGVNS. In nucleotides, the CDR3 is TGTGCCAGCACCCCCCCTGGGCGAGAGACCCAGTACTTC. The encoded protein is CASTPPGRETQYF.

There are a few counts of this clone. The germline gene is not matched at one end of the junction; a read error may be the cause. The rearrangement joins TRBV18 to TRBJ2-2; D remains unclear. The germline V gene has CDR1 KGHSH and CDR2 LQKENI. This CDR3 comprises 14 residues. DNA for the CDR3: TGTGCCAGCTCACCGCAGACGAACGCCGGGGAGCTGTTTTTT. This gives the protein CASSPQTNAGELFF. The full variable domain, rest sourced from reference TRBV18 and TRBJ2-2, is NAGVMQNPRHLVRRRGQEARLRCSPMKGHSHVYWYRQLPEEGLKFMVYLQKENIIDESGMPKERFSAEFPKEGPSILRIQQVVRGDSAAYFCASSPQTNAGELFFGEGSRLTVL.

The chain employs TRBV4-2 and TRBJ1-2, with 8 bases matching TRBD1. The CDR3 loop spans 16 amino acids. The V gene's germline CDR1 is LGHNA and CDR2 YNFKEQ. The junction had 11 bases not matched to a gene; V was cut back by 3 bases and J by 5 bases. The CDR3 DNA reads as TGTGCCAGCAGCCAGACAGGGGTCGCACTCTCTTATGGCTACACCTTC. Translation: CASSQTGVALSYGYTF.

For the CDR3, the DNA is TGCAGCGCCACTAGTGGCACTGAAGCTTTCTTT. Protein product: CSATSGTEAFF. The chain links TRBV29-1 to TRBJ1-1; D call uncertain. CDR1 is SQVTM and CDR2 is ANQGSEA in the germline V gene. V lost 7 bases to trimming and J lost 4 bases, with 10 bases between them. This CDR3 is 11 amino acids long.

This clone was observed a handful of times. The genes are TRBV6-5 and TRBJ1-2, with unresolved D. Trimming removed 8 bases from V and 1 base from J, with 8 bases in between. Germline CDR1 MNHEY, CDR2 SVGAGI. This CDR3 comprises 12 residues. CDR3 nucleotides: TGTGCCAGCGGTAGCCTTAACTATGGCTACACCTTC. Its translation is CASGSLNYGYTF.

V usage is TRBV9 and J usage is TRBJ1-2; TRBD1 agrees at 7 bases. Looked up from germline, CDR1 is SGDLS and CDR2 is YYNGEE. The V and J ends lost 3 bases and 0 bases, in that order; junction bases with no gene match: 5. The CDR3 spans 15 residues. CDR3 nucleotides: TGTGCCAGCAGCGCCCAGACAGGGACTAACTATGGCTACACCTTC. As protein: CASSAQTGTNYGYTF.

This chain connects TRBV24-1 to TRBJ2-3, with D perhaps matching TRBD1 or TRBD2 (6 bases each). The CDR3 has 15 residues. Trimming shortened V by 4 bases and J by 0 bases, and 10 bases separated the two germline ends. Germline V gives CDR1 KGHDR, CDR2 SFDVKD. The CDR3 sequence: CATSDGGFSTDTQYF. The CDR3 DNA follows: TGTGCCACCAGTGACGGGGGCTTCAGCACAGATACGCAGTATTTT.